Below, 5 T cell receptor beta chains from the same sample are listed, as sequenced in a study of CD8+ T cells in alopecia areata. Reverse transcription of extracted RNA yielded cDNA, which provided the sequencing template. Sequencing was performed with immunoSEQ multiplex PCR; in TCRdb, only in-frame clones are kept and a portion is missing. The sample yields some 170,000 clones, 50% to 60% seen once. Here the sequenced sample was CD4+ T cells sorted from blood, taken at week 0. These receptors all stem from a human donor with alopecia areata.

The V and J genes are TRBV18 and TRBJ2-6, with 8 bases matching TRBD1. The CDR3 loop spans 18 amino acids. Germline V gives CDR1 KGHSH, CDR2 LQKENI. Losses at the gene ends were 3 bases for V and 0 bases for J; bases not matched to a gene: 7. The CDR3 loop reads CASSPRDRISSGANVLTF. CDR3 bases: TGTGCCAGCTCACCTCGGGACAGGATCTCCTCTGGGGCCAACGTCCTGACTTTC. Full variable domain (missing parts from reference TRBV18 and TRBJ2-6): NAGVMQNPRHLVRRRGQEARLRCSPMKGHSHVYWYRQLPEEGLKFMVYLQKENIIDESGMPKERFSAEFPKEGPSILRIQQVVRGDSAAYFCASSPRDRISSGANVLTFGAGSRLTVL.

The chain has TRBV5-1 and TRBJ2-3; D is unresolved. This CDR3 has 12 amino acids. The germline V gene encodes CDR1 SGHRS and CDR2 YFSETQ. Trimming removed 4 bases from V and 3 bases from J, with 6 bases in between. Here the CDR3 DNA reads TGCGCCAGCAGCGGTGAGACAGATACGCAGTATTTT. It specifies CASSGETDTQYF.

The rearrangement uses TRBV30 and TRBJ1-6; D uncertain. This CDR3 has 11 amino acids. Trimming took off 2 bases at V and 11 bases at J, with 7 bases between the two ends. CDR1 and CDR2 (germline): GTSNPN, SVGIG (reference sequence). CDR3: CAWSLNTPLHF. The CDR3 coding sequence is TGTGCCTGGAGTCTGAATACACCCCTCCACTTT.

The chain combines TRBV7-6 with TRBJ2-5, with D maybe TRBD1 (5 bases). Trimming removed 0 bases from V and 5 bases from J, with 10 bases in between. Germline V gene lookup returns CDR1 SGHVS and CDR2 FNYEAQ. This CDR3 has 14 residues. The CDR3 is CASSLAFKGETQYF. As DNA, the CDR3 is TGTGCCAGCAGCTTAGCTTTTAAGGGGGAGACCCAGTACTTC.

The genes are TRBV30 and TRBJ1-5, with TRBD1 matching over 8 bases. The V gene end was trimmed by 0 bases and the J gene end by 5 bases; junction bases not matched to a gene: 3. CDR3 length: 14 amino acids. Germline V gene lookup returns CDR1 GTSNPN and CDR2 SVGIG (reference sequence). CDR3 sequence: CAWSVGQGDQPQHF. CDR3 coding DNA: TGTGCCTGGAGTGTAGGACAGGGTGATCAGCCCCAGCATTTT.